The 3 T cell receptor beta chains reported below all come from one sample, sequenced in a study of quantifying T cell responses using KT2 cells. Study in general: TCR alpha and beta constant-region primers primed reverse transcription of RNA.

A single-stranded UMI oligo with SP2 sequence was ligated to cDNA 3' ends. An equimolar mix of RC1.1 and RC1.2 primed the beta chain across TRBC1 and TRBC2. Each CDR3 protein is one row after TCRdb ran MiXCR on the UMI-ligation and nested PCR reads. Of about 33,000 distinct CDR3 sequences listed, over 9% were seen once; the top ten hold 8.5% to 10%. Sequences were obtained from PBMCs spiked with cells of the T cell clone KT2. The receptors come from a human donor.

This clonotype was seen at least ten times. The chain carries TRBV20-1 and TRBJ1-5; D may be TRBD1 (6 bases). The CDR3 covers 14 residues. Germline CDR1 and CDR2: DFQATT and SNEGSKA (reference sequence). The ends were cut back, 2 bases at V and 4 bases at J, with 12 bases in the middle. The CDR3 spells CSARKPGDNQPQHF. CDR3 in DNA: TGCAGTGCTAGAAAGCCAGGGGATAATCAGCCCCAGCATTTT.

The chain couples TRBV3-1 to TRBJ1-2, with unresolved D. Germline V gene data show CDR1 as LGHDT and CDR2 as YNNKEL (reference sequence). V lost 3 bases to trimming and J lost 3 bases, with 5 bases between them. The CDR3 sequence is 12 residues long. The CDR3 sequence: CASSQDYYGYTF. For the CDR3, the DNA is TGTGCCAGCAGCCAGGACTACTATGGCTACACCTTC.

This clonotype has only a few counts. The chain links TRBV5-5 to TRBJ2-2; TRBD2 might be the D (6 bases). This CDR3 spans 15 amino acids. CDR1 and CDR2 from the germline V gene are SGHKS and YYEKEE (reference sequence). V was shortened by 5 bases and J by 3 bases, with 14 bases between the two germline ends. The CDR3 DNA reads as TGTGCCAGCAGATCCCTTTCGGGGGACACCGGGGAGCTGTTTTTT. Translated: CASRSLSGDTGELFF.